Each of the 15 T cell receptor beta chains below was sequenced from the same sample in a study of T cell changes during pregnancy in multiple sclerosis. This table comes from immunoSEQ multiplex PCR, and its TCRdb copy is limited to in-frame clones, with some not included. The repertoire holds more than 65,000 clones, with about 89% as singletons. The sequencing here drew on peripheral blood, taken in the first trimester of pregnancy. The receptors originated from a female donor with multiple sclerosis, enrolled in a pregnancy study.

This clone was seen a few times. This rearrangement joins TRBV19 to TRBJ1-3, with 8 nucleotides matching TRBD1. Germline V lookup: CDR1 LNHDA, CDR2 SQIVND (reference sequence). V was pared by 5 bases and J by 0 bases, with 9 bases of the junction left unmatched. The CDR3 is made up of 17 amino acids. This chain's CDR3 is CASSLRQGRFSGNTIYF. The CDR3 coding sequence is TGTGCCAGTAGTCTAAGACAGGGGCGCTTCTCTGGAAACACCATATATTTT.

The V and J genes are TRBV19 and TRBJ1-4, with a weak D call TRBD1 (6 bases). CDR3 length: 17 residues. The germline V gene has CDR1 LNHDA and CDR2 SQIVND (reference sequence). Trimming left V 0 bases short and J 0 bases short, with 11 bases between. The CDR3 DNA is TGTGCCAGTAGTATAGATCCGACAGGACCAACTAATGAAAAACTGTTTTTT. It is translated as CASSIDPTGPTNEKLFF.

The chain links TRBV6-6 to TRBJ1-5, with TRBD1 matching 8 bases. The CDR3 sequence is 14 residues long. With V trimmed by 4 bases and J by 4 bases, 3 bases remained unmatched. Germline V CDR1 and CDR2: MNHNY, SVGAGI (reference sequence). As DNA, the CDR3 is TGTGCCAGCAGTTCCAGGACAGGGAATCAGCCCCAGCATTTT. Its translation is CASSSRTGNQPQHF.

This chain uses TRBV4-3 with TRBJ2-1; 11 bases are a match to TRBD2. The CDR3 is 15 amino acids. Losses at the gene ends were 4 bases for V and 5 bases for J; bases not matched to a gene: 4. Germline assignment: CDR1 LGHNA and CDR2 YSLEER. CDR3 in amino acids: CASSRLLAGDNEQFF. The CDR3 nucleotides read TGCGCCAGCAGCCGCTTACTAGCGGGGGACAATGAGCAGTTCTTC.

This clone came up once. CDR3 residues: CAWNLESSGANVLTF. The CDR3 nucleotides are TGTGCCTGGAACTTAGAAAGCTCTGGGGCCAACGTCCTGACTTTC. The chain has TRBV30 and TRBJ2-6; D is uncertain. The V gene lost 4 bases and the J gene lost 0 bases, with 10 bases spanning the gap. Germline CDR1 GTSNPN, CDR2 SVGIG (reference sequence). This CDR3 spans 15 amino acids. The whole variable domain, filled in from reference TRBV30 and TRBJ2-6, reads SQTIHQWPATLVQPVGSPLSLECTVEGTSNPNLYWYRQAAGRGLQLLFYSVGIGQISSEVPQNLSASRPQDRQFILSSKKLLLSDSGFYLCAWNLESSGANVLTFGAGSRLTVL.

The chain combines TRBV11-2 with TRBJ2-3, with TRBD2 matching over 13 bases. This CDR3 has 16 residues. With 5 bases clipped from V and 3 bases from J, the junction kept 5 bases outside the gene matches. Germline V lookup: CDR1 SGHAT, CDR2 FQNNGV. Written as DNA, the CDR3 is TGTGCCAGCAGCCCGGGACTAGCGGGGAAAACAGATACGCAGTATTTT. As protein: CASSPGLAGKTDTQYF.

For the CDR3, the DNA is TGCAGCGTCCGGGGTGTGGTGACAGATACGCAGTATTTT. Amino acids: CSVRGVVTDTQYF. V gene TRBV29-1 combines with J gene TRBJ2-3, with a weak D call TRBD2 (5 bases). V dropped 6 bases and J dropped 3 bases, with 13 bases sitting between them. Germline-derived CDR1 and CDR2 are SQVTM and ANQGSEA. The CDR3 is made up of 13 amino acids.

V and J are TRBV7-2 and TRBJ1-1; 7 bases align to TRBD1. The CDR3 runs to 14 residues. The V gene's germline CDR1 is SGHTA and CDR2 FQGNSA. Losses at the gene ends were 7 bases for V and 4 bases for J; bases not matched to a gene: 9. The CDR3 region has the DNA TGTGCCAGCACCTGGACGACAGGGACCACTGAAGCTTTCTTT. It yields the protein CASTWTTGTTEAFF.

This clone occurred once. This chain links TRBV11-3 with TRBJ2-4; no reliable D call. V was trimmed by 5 bases and J by 0 bases, leaving 11 bases between them. Per the germline V gene, CDR1 is SGHNT and CDR2 is YENEEA. The CDR3 runs to 15 residues. CDR3 sequence: CASSIERGAKNIQYF. The DNA for the CDR3 is TGTGCCAGCAGCATCGAGCGCGGAGCCAAAAACATTCAGTACTTC.

This chain connects TRBV10-3 to TRBJ2-5; 13 bases are shared with TRBD2. J lost 5 bases, V lost 2 bases, and 11 bases had no gene match. Germline loops: CDR1 ENHRY, CDR2 SYGVKD. The CDR3 extends over 18 amino acids. Here the CDR3 reads CAISEIELAGGPWETQYF. CDR3 bases: TGTGCCATCAGTGAGATAGAACTAGCGGGAGGGCCTTGGGAGACCCAGTACTTC.

As DNA, the CDR3 is TGTGCCAGCTCACCCCTCAGTGCCGGGGAGCTGTTTTTT. Translation: CASSPLSAGELFF. The chain links TRBV18 to TRBJ2-2, with D unclear. V was pared by 3 bases and J by 6 bases, with 8 bases between. The CDR3 is 13 residues long. CDR1 KGHSH and CDR2 LQKENI come from the germline V gene. The full variable domain, with the rest looked up from reference TRBV18 and TRBJ2-2, is NAGVMQNPRHLVRRRGQEARLRCSPMKGHSHVYWYRQLPEEGLKFMVYLQKENIIDESGMPKERFSAEFPKEGPSILRIQQVVRGDSAAYFCASSPLSAGELFFGEGSRLTVL.

This chain uses TRBV28 with TRBJ2-1; no firm D call. The germline V gene has CDR1 MDHEN and CDR2 SYDVKM. The CDR3 totals 13 residues. V gave up 7 bases and J gave up 0 bases, with 7 bases separating them. The CDR3 DNA sequence: TGTGCCAGCACCCTAAGCTCCTACAATGAGCAGTTCTTC. Its translation is CASTLSSYNEQFF.

The CDR3 protein is CASSYSNRPTYNEQFF. The CDR3 DNA is TGTGCCAGCAGTTACTCGAACAGGCCGACCTACAATGAGCAGTTCTTC. The chain couples TRBV6-5 to TRBJ2-1; D might be TRBD1 (5 bases). Germline V gene sequence: CDR1 MNHEY, CDR2 SVGAGI. The length of the CDR3 is 16 residues. V shed 0 bases and J shed 2 bases, with 11 bases lying between them.

The gene calls are TRBV2 and TRBJ1-4; the D gene is possibly TRBD1 (6 bases). The germline CDR1 and CDR2 sequences are SNHLY and FYNNEI. The CDR3 sequence is 15 residues long. The V end lost 7 bases, the J end lost 0 bases, and 12 bases lay between the germline ends. In nucleotides, the CDR3 is TGTGCCAGCACCCCCTCAGGGGCAACTAATGAAAAACTGTTTTTT. This codes for CASTPSGATNEKLFF.

In nucleotides, the CDR3 is TGTGCCACCAGCAGAGAAGGAGGCGAGCAGTACTTC. Amino acids: CATSREGGEQYF. The genes are TRBV15 and TRBJ2-7; D perhaps matches TRBD2 (5 bases). CDR1 and CDR2 from the germline V gene are LNHNV and YYDKDF (reference sequence). Trimming took off 0 bases at V and 6 bases at J, with 6 bases between the two ends. The CDR3 has 12 residues.